These T cell receptor beta chains were read from a single sample in a study of response to subunit inactivated influenza vaccine. MiXCR was run by TCRdb on the RT-PCR reads, yielding one entry per CDR3 protein. Of more than 700,000 distinct CDR3 sequences listed, roughly 20% were seen once; the top ten hold roughly 10%. The source material was PBMCs from blood, sampled around 5 days after vaccination. These receptor sequences come from a man aged 50 to 60 who received an inactivated influenza vaccine. CDR3s include the opening cysteine and the closing phenylalanine or tryptophan. A D gene is named only where the DNA matches it firmly. Not every row has a clone size; where given, it reads once, few, many or a size class.

clone size: NA
D gene: NA
V gene: TRBV19
J gene: TRBJ2-7
CDR3 protein: CASKDSSSYEQYF
CDR3 DNA: TGTGCCAGTAAGGACAGTAGCTCCTACGAGCAGTACTTC

clone size: NA
D gene: NA
V gene: TRBV5-6
J gene: TRBJ2-7
CDR3 protein: CASSDRDSFHEQYF
CDR3 DNA: TGTGCCAGCAGCGACCGGGACTCGTTCCACGAGCAGTACTTC

clone size: NA
D gene: NA
V gene: TRBV3-1
J gene: TRBJ1-4
CDR3 protein: CASSQGRLSEKLFF
CDR3 DNA: TGTGCCAGCAGCCAGGGACGTTTAAGTGAAAAACTGTTTTTT

clone size: NA
D gene: NA
V gene: TRBV5-1
J gene: TRBJ1-4
CDR3 protein: CASSLGTTEKLFF
CDR3 DNA: TGCGCCAGCAGCTTGGGGACAACTGAAAAACTGTTTTTT

clone size: few
D gene: NA
V gene: TRBV28
J gene: TRBJ2-1
CDR3 protein: CASMPAGRDEQFF
CDR3 DNA: TGTGCCAGCATGCCCGCCGGCAGGGATGAGCAGTTCTTC

clone size: NA
D gene: TRBD1
V gene: TRBV9
J gene: TRBJ2-1
CDR3 protein: CASSTGQGNNEQFF
CDR3 DNA: TGTGCCAGCAGCACCGGACAGGGAAACAATGAGCAGTTCTTC

clone size: NA
D gene: NA
V gene: TRBV10-2
J gene: TRBJ2-2
CDR3 protein: CASSEFPSTNTGELFF
CDR3 DNA: TGCGCCAGCAGTGAATTCCCCTCCACGAACACCGGGGAGCTGTTTTTT

clone size: NA
D gene: NA
V gene: TRBV7-8
J gene: TRBJ1-5
CDR3 protein: CASSSIRGSNQPQHF
CDR3 DNA: TGTGCCAGCAGCTCGATCAGGGGTAGCAATCAGCCCCAGCATTTT

clone size: NA
D gene: NA
V gene: TRBV12-3/TRBV12-4
J gene: TRBJ2-7
CDR3 protein: CASSLGVGFNYEQYF
CDR3 DNA: TGTGCCAGCAGTTTAGGGGTAGGCTTTAACTACGAGCAGTACTTC

clone size: few
D gene: NA
V gene: TRBV7-9
J gene: TRBJ2-7
CDR3 protein: CASSLSTSSYEQYF
CDR3 DNA: TGTGCCAGCAGCTTATCTACAAGCTCCTACGAGCAGTACTTC

clone size: NA
D gene: NA
V gene: TRBV20-1
J gene: TRBJ2-7
CDR3 protein: CSARMAAGDEQYF
CDR3 DNA: TGCAGTGCTAGAATGGCCGCCGGGGACGAGCAGTACTTC

clone size: few
D gene: NA
V gene: TRBV5-6
J gene: TRBJ2-7
CDR3 protein: CASSTISYEQYF
CDR3 DNA: TGTGCCAGCAGCACAATCTCCTACGAGCAGTACTTC

clone size: NA
D gene: NA
V gene: TRBV6-2/TRBV6-3
J gene: TRBJ1-5
CDR3 protein: CASSYPGQQPQHF
CDR3 DNA: TGTGCCAGCAGTTACCCCGGACAGCAGCCCCAGCATTTT

clone size: NA
D gene: TRBD2
V gene: TRBV7-2
J gene: TRBJ2-3
CDR3 protein: CASSSAGGSRGTQYF
CDR3 DNA: TGTGCCAGCAGCTCCGCGGGCGGGAGCCGGGGTACGCAGTATTTT